Listed below are T cell receptor beta chains from one sample, sequenced in a study of cytomegalovirus exposure and HLA in healthy donors. Profiled with immunoSEQ multiplex PCR; TCRdb holds only in-frame clones, not every one. The data show about 98,000 clones, with around 88% seen just once and roughly 3.9% held by the top ten. The source material was PBMCs. The receptors were gathered from a woman in her twenties or thirties in good health and CMV-seronegative. Each CDR3 is given with its conserved first and last residue. A D gene is named only where the DNA matches it firmly. The size entry is marked missing in some rows and otherwise reads once, few, many or a size class.

.,TRBV5-4,13,TRBJ1-2,.,TGTGCCAGCAGCTTTAGCAAAAACTATGGCTACACCTTC,CASSFSKNYGYTF
.,TRBV6-6,16,TRBJ1-1,TRBD1,TGTGCCAGCAGCCAGGGGGACAGGGGGCTGGGGACTGAAGCTTTCTTT,CASSQGDRGLGTEAFF
.,TRBV7-2,15,TRBJ1-1,.,TGTGCCAGCAGCTTACAGTCCCGGGTGAACACTGAAGCTTTCTTT,CASSLQSRVNTEAFF
once,TRBV29-1,16,TRBJ1-4,.,TGCAGCGTCTCGGGGGGGAGGCGGTCAACTAATGAAAAACTGTTTTTT,CSVSGGRRSTNEKLFF
.,TRBV29-1,14,TRBJ2-7,.,TGCAGCGTTGAGTTGGCCAGCGCCGCCTACGAGCAGTACTTC,CSVELASAAYEQYF
.,TRBV6-5,13,TRBJ1-1,.,TGTGCCATTGGGAAGGGGTATAACACTGAAGCTTTCTTT,CAIGKGYNTEAFF
.,TRBV6-1,11,TRBJ1-2,.,TGTGCCAGCAGCGGAGACTATGGCTACACCTTC,CASSGDYGYTF
.,TRBV7-3,16,TRBJ1-1,.,TGTGCCAGCACCTATCTGTTCCGGACAGAGAACACTGAAGCTTTCTTT,CASTYLFRTENTEAFF
.,TRBV6-1,15,TRBJ2-7,TRBD1,TGTGCCAGCAGCTCCGGGACAGGTGTTCCCTACGAGCAGTACTTC,CASSSGTGVPYEQYF
.,TRBV5-6,15,TRBJ2-5,.,TGTGCCAGCAGCTTGACAGGCGGAGGAGGGGAGACCCAGTACTTC,CASSLTGGGGETQYF
.,TRBV18,14,TRBJ2-5,.,TGTGCCAGCTCACCTTCCCAGGGTTCGGAGACCCAGTACTTC,CASSPSQGSETQYF
few,TRBV19,15,TRBJ1-5,.,TGTGCCAGTAGGGAACAGGGTAAGGACAATCAGCCCCAGCATTTT,CASREQGKDNQPQHF
.,TRBV6-1,15,TRBJ1-5,TRBD1,TGTGCCAGCAGTGGGTCAGGGGGATCCGGTCAGCCCCAGCATTTT,CASSGSGGSGQPQHF
.,TRBV19,15,TRBJ2-7,TRBD1,TGTGCCAGTAGTTTAACAGGGGGCTGGACCTACGAGCAGTACTTC,CASSLTGGWTYEQYF
.,TRBV28,17,TRBJ2-1,TRBD2,TGTGCCAGCAGTCCAAATAGACTAGCGGGAAGCCTCAATGAGCAGTTCTTC,CASSPNRLAGSLNEQFF
.,TRBV2,16,TRBJ1-2,.,TGTGCCAGCAGAGCGGCGGACCGACGATCTAACTATGGCTACACCTTC,CASRAADRRSNYGYTF
.,TRBV9,15,TRBJ2-7,.,TGTGCCAGCAGCGTAGGACCAGGGGATTACTACGAGCAGTACTTC,CASSVGPGDYYEQYF
.,TRBV6-1,13,TRBJ1-1,.,TGTGCCAGCAGTGAAGCCGGGAACACTGAAGCTTTCTTT,CASSEAGNTEAFF
.,TRBV18,13,TRBJ2-2,TRBD1,TGTGCCAGCTCTCAAGACAGGGCCGGGGAGCTGTTTTTT,CASSQDRAGELFF
.,TRBV18,15,TRBJ2-3,.,TGTGCCAGCTCACCACCCTCCGCGGGGACAGATACGCAGTATTTT,CASSPPSAGTDTQYF
.,TRBV5-8,13,TRBJ1-1,TRBD1,TGTGCCAGCAGCTTAAGACAGGGGCGCGAAGCTTTCTTT,CASSLRQGREAFF
.,TRBV7-9,16,TRBJ2-1,.,TGTGCCAGCAGCTTAGACCCGGGAGTGGGCTACAATGAGCAGTTCTTC,CASSLDPGVGYNEQFF
.,TRBV19,14,TRBJ1-1,TRBD1,TGTGCCAGTGGCAGACAGGGTAGTAAATCTGAAGCTTTCTTT,CASGRQGSKSEAFF
.,TRBV27,15,TRBJ2-1,TRBD2,TGTGCCAGCAGCCTACTAGCGGGAGGGTCCAATGAGCAGTTCTTC,CASSLLAGGSNEQFF
.,TRBV6-6,14,TRBJ2-3,TRBD2,TGTGCCAGCAGGCTGGCTAGCGGGGGGAATACGCAGTATTTT,CASRLASGGNTQYF
.,TRBV6-6,15,TRBJ2-5,TRBD1,TGTGCCAGCAGTTACTCTAGACAGGGAGCGGAGACCCAGTACTTC,CASSYSRQGAETQYF
.,TRBV6-4,13,TRBJ2-1,TRBD2,TGTGCCAGCAGTGCGGGGGGGCTCAATGAGCAGTTCTTC,CASSAGGLNEQFF
.,TRBV7-6,15,TRBJ2-1,TRBD2,TGTGCCAGCAGCTCCTTCGGACTAGTCCTCAATGAGCAGTTCTTC,CASSSFGLVLNEQFF
.,TRBV6-1,14,TRBJ1-2,.,TGTGCCAGCAGTGAAGCAAAGGGGAACTATGGCTACACCTTC,CASSEAKGNYGYTF
.,TRBV6-1,16,TRBJ1-3,TRBD1,TGTGCCAGCAGTGACCTTTGGGGACAGGGGGGAGACACCATATATTTT,CASSDLWGQGGDTIYF
.,TRBV7-9,14,TRBJ1-2,TRBD1,TGTGCCAGCAGCACAACAGGGGAGGCCCCCCGCTACACCTTC,CASSTTGEAPRYTF
.,TRBV6-4,16,TRBJ1-5,.,TGTGCCAGCAGTGAAGTCGACAGAAATAGCAATCAGCCCCAGCATTTT,CASSEVDRNSNQPQHF
.,TRBV28,15,TRBJ1-4,.,TGTGCCAGCAGGGAGCAGGGAGGCGGTAATGAAAAACTGTTTTTT,CASREQGGGNEKLFF
.,TRBV18,15,TRBJ2-1,TRBD2,TGTGCCAGCTCCCAAAGCGGGAGGGCCTCTGATGAGCAGTTCTTC,CASSQSGRASDEQFF
.,TRBV2,14,TRBJ2-5,.,TGTGCCAGCAGTGAATGGGGGCTAGGGGAGACCCAGTACTTC,CASSEWGLGETQYF
.,TRBV9,14,TRBJ1-6,.,TGTGCCAGCAGCGACGCTACGAGTAATTCACCCCTCCACTTT,CASSDATSNSPLHF
.,TRBV9,15,TRBJ2-7,.,TGTGCCAGCAGCGTAGAGGGGGCGGGAGGAGGAGAGCAGTACTTC,CASSVEGAGGGEQYF
many,TRBV2,12,TRBJ2-2,TRBD1,TGTGCCAGCAGTGCGACAGGGGGGGGGCTGTTTTTT,CASSATGGGLFF
once,TRBV5-1,13,TRBJ1-2,TRBD1,TGCGCCAGCGGCGAAACAGGGGTAGGTGGCTACACCTTC,CASGETGVGGYTF
.,TRBV19,14,TRBJ1-2,.,TGTGCCAGTAGCCCAATAGGGGTTAACTATGGCTACACCTTC,CASSPIGVNYGYTF
.,TRBV2,15,TRBJ2-2,.,TGTGCCAGCCAAGCAGGGGCCTTGGACACCGGGGAGCTGTTTTTT,CASQAGALDTGELFF
.,TRBV2,14,TRBJ2-5,TRBD2,TGTGCCAGCAGTTACGGGGGGGCGCGGGAGACCCAGTACTTC,CASSYGGARETQYF
.,TRBV5-6,14,TRBJ1-5,TRBD1,TGTGCCAGCAGCTCAAGACAGGGTAATCAGCCCCAGCATTTT,CASSSRQGNQPQHF
.,TRBV9,18,TRBJ2-1,TRBD1,TGTGCCAGCAGCGTAATCGGGGCCGGGACAGGGGGAGGGTATGAGCAGTTCTTC,CASSVIGAGTGGGYEQFF
.,TRBV29-1,13,TRBJ2-3,.,TGCAGCGTGGCTGGACAGTACACAGATACGCAGTATTTT,CSVAGQYTDTQYF
.,TRBV6-5,14,TRBJ1-2,.,TGTGCCAGCAGTTACTCTCAGGCTCCCTATGGCTACACCTTC,CASSYSQAPYGYTF
.,TRBV5-5,16,TRBJ1-2,TRBD1,TGTGCCAGCAGCCAAGGGACAGGGGGCCGAGTCTATGGCTACACCTTC,CASSQGTGGRVYGYTF
.,TRBV7-9,15,TRBJ2-5,TRBD2,TGTGCCACCCAGCTTAGGAGGGCGGGAGGGGAGACCCAGTACTTC,CATQLRRAGGETQYF
few,TRBV2,12,TRBJ1-1,.,TGTGCCAGCAATACGGACGGGATAGAAGCTTTCTTT,CASNTDGIEAFF
.,TRBV10-3,16,TRBJ2-1,TRBD2,TGTGCCATCAGTCCCCAGAGCGGGGGGGCGAATGGTGAGCAGTTCTTC,CAISPQSGGANGEQFF
.,TRBV10-3,16,TRBJ2-5,TRBD1,TGTGCCATCAGTGATGCCGGGACAGGGGGAGGAGAGACCCAGTACTTC,CAISDAGTGGGETQYF
.,TRBV7-8,16,TRBJ2-1,TRBD2,TGTGCCAGCAGCCCCAGGACTAGCGGGGGAGTTTATGAGCAGTTCTTC,CASSPRTSGGVYEQFF
.,TRBV7-7,16,TRBJ2-2,TRBD1,TGTGCCAGCAGCCCCTTGGGACAGGGTAACACCGGGGAGCTGTTTTTT,CASSPLGQGNTGELFF
.,TRBV6-1,15,TRBJ1-5,TRBD1,TGTGCCAGCAGTGAAGTGGACAGGGGCAATCAGCCCCAGCATTTT,CASSEVDRGNQPQHF
few,TRBV11-2,14,TRBJ2-7,TRBD2,TGTGCCAGCAGCTCCTTAGCGGGAGGGACCGAGCAGTACTTC,CASSSLAGGTEQYF
.,TRBV18,14,TRBJ1-1,TRBD1,TGTGCCAGCTCACCACGACAGGGTATGGCTGAAGCTTTCTTT,CASSPRQGMAEAFF
.,TRBV11-3,14,TRBJ1-1,.,TGTGCCAGCAGCTCCGTACAGGGATCTGGTGAAGCTTTCTTT,CASSSVQGSGEAFF
.,TRBV28,14,TRBJ2-3,.,TGTGCCAGCAGTTTGGGGAGGAAAACAGATACGCAGTATTTT,CASSLGRKTDTQYF